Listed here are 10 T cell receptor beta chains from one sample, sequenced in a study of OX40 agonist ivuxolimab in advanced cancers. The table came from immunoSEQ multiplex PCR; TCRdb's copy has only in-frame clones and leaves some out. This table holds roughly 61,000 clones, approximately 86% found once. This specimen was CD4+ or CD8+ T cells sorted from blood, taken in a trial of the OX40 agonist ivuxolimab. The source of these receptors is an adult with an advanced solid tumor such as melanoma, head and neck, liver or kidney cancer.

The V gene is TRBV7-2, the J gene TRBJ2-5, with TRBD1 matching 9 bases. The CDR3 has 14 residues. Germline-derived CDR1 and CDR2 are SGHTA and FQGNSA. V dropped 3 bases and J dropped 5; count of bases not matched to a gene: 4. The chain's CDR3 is CASSLGQGFETQYF. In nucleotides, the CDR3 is TGTGCCAGCAGCTTGGGACAGGGATTTGAGACCCAGTACTTC.

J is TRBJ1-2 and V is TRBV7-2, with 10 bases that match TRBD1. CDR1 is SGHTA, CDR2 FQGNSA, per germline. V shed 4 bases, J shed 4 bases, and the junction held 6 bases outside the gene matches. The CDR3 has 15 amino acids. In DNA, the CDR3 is TGTGCCAGCAGCTCCCGACAGGGGGCGATCTATGGCTACACCTTC. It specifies CASSSRQGAIYGYTF.

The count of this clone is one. The CDR3 protein is CASSQAGTSGKVGFF. For the CDR3, the DNA is TGTGCCAGCAGCCAGGCCGGGACTAGCGGGAAGGTGGGGTTCTTC. The gene calls are TRBV27 and TRBJ2-1, with TRBD2 identical over 13 bases. The CDR3 extends over 15 amino acids. Germline lookup yields CDR1 MNHEY and CDR2 SMNVEV (reference sequence). V gave up 6 bases and J gave up 15 bases; unmatched junction bases: 14.

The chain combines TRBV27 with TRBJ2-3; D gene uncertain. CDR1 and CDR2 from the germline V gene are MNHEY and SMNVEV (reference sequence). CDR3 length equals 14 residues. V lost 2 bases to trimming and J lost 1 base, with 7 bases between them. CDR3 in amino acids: CASSLPGGTDTQYF. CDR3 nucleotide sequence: TGTGCCAGCAGTTTACCGGGCGGCACAGATACGCAGTATTTT.

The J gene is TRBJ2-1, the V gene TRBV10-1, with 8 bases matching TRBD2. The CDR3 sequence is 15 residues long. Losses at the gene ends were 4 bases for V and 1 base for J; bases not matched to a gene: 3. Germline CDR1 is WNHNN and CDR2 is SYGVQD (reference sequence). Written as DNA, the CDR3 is TGCGCCAGCAGTGGAGCGGGAGAGTCCTACAATGAGCAGTTCTTC. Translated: CASSGAGESYNEQFF.

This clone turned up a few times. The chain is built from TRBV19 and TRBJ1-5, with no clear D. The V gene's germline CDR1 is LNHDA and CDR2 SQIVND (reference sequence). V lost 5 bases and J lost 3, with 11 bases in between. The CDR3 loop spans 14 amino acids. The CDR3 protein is CASSPGRNNQPQHF. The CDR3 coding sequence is TGTGCCAGTAGTCCGGGAAGGAACAATCAGCCCCAGCATTTT. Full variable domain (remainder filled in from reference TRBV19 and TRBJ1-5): DGGITQSPKYLFRKEGQNVTLSCEQNLNHDAMYWYRQDPGQGLRLIYYSQIVNDFQKGDIAEGYSVSREKKESFPLTVTSAQKNPTAFYLCASSPGRNNQPQHFGDGTRLSIL.

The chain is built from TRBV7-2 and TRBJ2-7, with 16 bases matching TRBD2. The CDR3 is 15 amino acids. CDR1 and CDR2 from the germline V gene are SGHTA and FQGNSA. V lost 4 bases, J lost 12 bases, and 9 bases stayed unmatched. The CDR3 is CASSSTGTSGGVGYF. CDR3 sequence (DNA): TGTGCCAGCAGCTCGACCGGGACTAGCGGGGGGGTCGGGTACTTC.

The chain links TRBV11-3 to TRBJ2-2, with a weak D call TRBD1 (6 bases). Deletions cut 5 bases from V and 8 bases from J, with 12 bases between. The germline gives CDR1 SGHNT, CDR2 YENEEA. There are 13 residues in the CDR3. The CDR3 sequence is CASSAVGTGELFF. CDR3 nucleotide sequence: TGTGCCAGCAGCGCCGTCGGGACAGGGGAGCTGTTTTTT.

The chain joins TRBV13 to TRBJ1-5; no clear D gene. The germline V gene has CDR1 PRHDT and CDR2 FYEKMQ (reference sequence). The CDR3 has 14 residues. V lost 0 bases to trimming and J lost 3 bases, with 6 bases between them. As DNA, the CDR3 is TGTGCCAGCAGCTTAGGACAGACCAATCAGCCCCAGCATTTT. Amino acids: CASSLGQTNQPQHF.

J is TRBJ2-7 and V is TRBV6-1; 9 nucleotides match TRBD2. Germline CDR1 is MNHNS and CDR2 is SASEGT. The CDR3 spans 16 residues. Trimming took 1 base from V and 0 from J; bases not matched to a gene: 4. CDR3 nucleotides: TGTGCCAGCAGTGAAGGGACTAGCGTCTTCTCCTACGAGCAGTACTTC. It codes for CASSEGTSVFSYEQYF.